This T cell receptor (beta chain) was sequenced in a study of CXCR3-negative and CXCR3-positive naive CD8 T cells. Study-wide results and caveats: Against CXCR3-negative naive cells, CXCR3-positive naive cells showed more hydrophobic TRB CDR3s.

The germline gives CDR1 MNHEY, CDR2 SMNVEV (reference sequence). The CDR3 has 17 amino acids. The libraries of TRB cDNA were prepared using 5' RACE with UMI labels. One entry per CDR3 protein, without DNA, is what TCRdb gives after re-calling the 5' RACE reads. This listing includes some 50,000 distinct CDR3 sequences. About this clonotype: Its target is not known.

The chain is built from TRBV27 and TRBJ2-7; TCRdb indicates TRBD1, and absent DNA this call remains unverified. The receptor was derived from a human donor in good health. Some clones in this sample may be carry-over from other donors' samples. The sample consisted of naive CXCR3- CD8+ T cells from blood. The subset is: CD45RO-CCR7+CD27+CD95- naive CD8+ T cells lacking CXCR3 (TNR3-). The CDR3: CASSSGTGGLFSYEQYF.